This T cell receptor (beta chain) was sequenced during a study of blood T cell repertoires in COVID-19. About the study: The United States, Italy and Spain supplied acute and convalescent COVID-19 samples. From T cells, B-cell-depleted T cells, or PBMCs came the material, which was cDNA or gDNA.

Profiled with immunoSEQ multiplex PCR; TCRdb holds only in-frame clones, not every one. The sample holds tens of thousands of clones, around four fifths seen once. The CDR3 loop spans 18 amino acids. V trimming: 1 base; J trimming: 5 bases; junction bases outside the gene matches: 11. Looked up from germline, CDR1 is LNHNV and CDR2 is YYDKDF (reference sequence). Sequences were obtained from peripheral blood. V usage is TRBV15 and J usage is TRBJ2-1, with 10 bases fitting TRBD2. The source of this sequence is a human donor in a cohort sampled during active COVID-19. In DNA form, the CDR3 reads TGTGCCACCAGCAGAGGCGGGCTAGCGGGAGCGATGAACAATGAGCAGTTCTTC. It specifies CATSRGGLAGAMNNEQFF.